One and the same sample provided the 5 T cell receptor beta chains below, sequenced in a study of radiotherapy plus CTLA-4 blockade in lung cancer. This table comes from immunoSEQ multiplex PCR, and its TCRdb copy is limited to in-frame clones, with some not included. The sample shows around 80,000 clones, roughly 74% of them seen only once. Here the sequenced sample was peripheral blood, taken from a patient treated with radiotherapy plus ipilimumab. All receptors derive from a human donor with non-small cell lung cancer whose response to radiotherapy plus ipilimumab could not be evaluated.

This clone was seen a single time. The chain joins TRBV27 to TRBJ1-5, with 7 bases aligning to TRBD1. The V gene end was trimmed by 5 bases and the J gene end by 6 bases; junction bases not matched to a gene: 7. CDR1 and CDR2 (germline): MNHEY, SMNVEV (reference sequence). CDR3 length equals 14 residues. The CDR3 DNA is TGTGCCAGCAGTAAACGACAGGGAGTTCAGCCCCAGCATTTT. It encodes CASSKRQGVQPQHF.

This sequence joins TRBV28 and TRBJ2-7; 7 positions agree with TRBD2. The junction had 3 bases not matched to a gene; V was cut back by 3 bases and J by 4 bases. Germline loops: CDR1 MDHEN, CDR2 SYDVKM. The CDR3 sequence is 13 residues long. The CDR3 DNA is TGTGCCAGCAGTTTCAGCGGGGATTACGAGCAGTACTTC. It specifies CASSFSGDYEQYF.

The chain carries TRBV5-5 and TRBJ1-1, with 9 bases identical to TRBD1. The CDR3 runs 15 residues. Germline-derived CDR1 and CDR2 are SGHKS and YYEKEE (reference sequence). V was pared by 2 bases and J by 5 bases, with 7 bases of the junction left unmatched. The CDR3 region is CASSFRTGAGTEAFF. The CDR3 DNA is TGTGCCAGCAGCTTTAGGACAGGGGCGGGAACTGAAGCTTTCTTT.

The rearrangement joins TRBV9 to TRBJ2-5; tentative D call: TRBD2 (7 bases). Between the trimmed V and J ends, which lost 0 bases and 2 bases, there was a span of 11 bases. CDR3 size: 15 residues. CDR1 and CDR2 from the germline V gene are SGDLS and YYNGEE. The CDR3 is CASSVAGGLQETQYF. The CDR3 DNA reads as TGTGCCAGCAGCGTAGCGGGGGGCCTACAAGAGACCCAGTACTTC.

The chain carries TRBV19 and TRBJ1-1, with D possibly being TRBD1 (5 bases). Looked up from germline, CDR1 is LNHDA and CDR2 is SQIVND (reference sequence). V lost 1 base, J lost 6 bases, and 15 bases lay in between. This CDR3 is built from 15 residues. CDR3: CASSIVGGSSSEAFF. CDR3 in DNA: TGTGCCAGTAGTATAGTGGGGGGTTCCAGCTCTGAAGCTTTCTTT.